The clone carrying this T cell receptor (beta chain) was detected a few times. The source of the sample is a study of T cells in Graves' hyperthyroidism and ophthalmopathy. Amplified TCR beta CDR3 regions came from RNA transcripts. First-round RT-PCR with HTBI primers amplified the TCR CDR3 region. MiXCR was run by TCRdb on the multiplex PCR reads, yielding one entry per CDR3 protein. The sample yields hundreds of thousands of distinct CDR3 sequences, roughly a sixth seen once. Germline V gene lookup returns CDR1 SGHNT and CDR2 YENEEA. V was cut by 3 bases and J by 2 bases, with 11 bases left in between. The CDR3 has 14 residues. Exclusion followed for patients with uncontrolled infection, other autoimmune disease, pregnancy or lactation.

Sequences were obtained from blood. The TCR sequence derives from a woman in her fifties or sixties with Graves' hyperthyroidism that later progressed to Graves' ophthalmopathy. V and J are TRBV11-3 and TRBJ2-7; D might be TRBD1 or TRBD2, each matching 7 bases. CDR3 in DNA: TGTGCCAGCAGCTTCAGGGGGGGCACCTACGAGCAGTACTTC. Translation gives CASSFRGGTYEQYF.